Below, one T cell receptor beta chain is given with its context. Its specificity is not known. The data originate from a study of T cells after yellow fever vaccination. Regarding the study as a whole: Contaminating bulk clonotypes could be abundant in FACS-sorted repertoires.

It was through 5'RACE template switching that TCR cDNA was made, with a universal primer site and UMIs added. In TCRdb, the 5' RACE reads were re-called with MiXCR into one record per CDR3 protein. Here the sample spans about 350,000 distinct CDR3 sequences, roughly 7.5% being singletons. V gave up 2 bases and J gave up 6 bases, with 8 bases separating them. The CDR3 spans 14 residues. The germline CDR1 and CDR2 sequences are SGHTA and FQGNSA. The source was PBMCs, collected about 41 days after the first yellow fever vaccination. The genes are TRBV7-2 and TRBJ1-6, with no clear D. The origin of this receptor is a man younger than 35 who received the YFV17D yellow fever vaccine. This chain's CDR3 is CASSLRAGNSPLHF. The CDR3 nucleotides read TGTGCCAGCAGCTTAAGGGCCGGTAATTCACCCCTCCACTTT.